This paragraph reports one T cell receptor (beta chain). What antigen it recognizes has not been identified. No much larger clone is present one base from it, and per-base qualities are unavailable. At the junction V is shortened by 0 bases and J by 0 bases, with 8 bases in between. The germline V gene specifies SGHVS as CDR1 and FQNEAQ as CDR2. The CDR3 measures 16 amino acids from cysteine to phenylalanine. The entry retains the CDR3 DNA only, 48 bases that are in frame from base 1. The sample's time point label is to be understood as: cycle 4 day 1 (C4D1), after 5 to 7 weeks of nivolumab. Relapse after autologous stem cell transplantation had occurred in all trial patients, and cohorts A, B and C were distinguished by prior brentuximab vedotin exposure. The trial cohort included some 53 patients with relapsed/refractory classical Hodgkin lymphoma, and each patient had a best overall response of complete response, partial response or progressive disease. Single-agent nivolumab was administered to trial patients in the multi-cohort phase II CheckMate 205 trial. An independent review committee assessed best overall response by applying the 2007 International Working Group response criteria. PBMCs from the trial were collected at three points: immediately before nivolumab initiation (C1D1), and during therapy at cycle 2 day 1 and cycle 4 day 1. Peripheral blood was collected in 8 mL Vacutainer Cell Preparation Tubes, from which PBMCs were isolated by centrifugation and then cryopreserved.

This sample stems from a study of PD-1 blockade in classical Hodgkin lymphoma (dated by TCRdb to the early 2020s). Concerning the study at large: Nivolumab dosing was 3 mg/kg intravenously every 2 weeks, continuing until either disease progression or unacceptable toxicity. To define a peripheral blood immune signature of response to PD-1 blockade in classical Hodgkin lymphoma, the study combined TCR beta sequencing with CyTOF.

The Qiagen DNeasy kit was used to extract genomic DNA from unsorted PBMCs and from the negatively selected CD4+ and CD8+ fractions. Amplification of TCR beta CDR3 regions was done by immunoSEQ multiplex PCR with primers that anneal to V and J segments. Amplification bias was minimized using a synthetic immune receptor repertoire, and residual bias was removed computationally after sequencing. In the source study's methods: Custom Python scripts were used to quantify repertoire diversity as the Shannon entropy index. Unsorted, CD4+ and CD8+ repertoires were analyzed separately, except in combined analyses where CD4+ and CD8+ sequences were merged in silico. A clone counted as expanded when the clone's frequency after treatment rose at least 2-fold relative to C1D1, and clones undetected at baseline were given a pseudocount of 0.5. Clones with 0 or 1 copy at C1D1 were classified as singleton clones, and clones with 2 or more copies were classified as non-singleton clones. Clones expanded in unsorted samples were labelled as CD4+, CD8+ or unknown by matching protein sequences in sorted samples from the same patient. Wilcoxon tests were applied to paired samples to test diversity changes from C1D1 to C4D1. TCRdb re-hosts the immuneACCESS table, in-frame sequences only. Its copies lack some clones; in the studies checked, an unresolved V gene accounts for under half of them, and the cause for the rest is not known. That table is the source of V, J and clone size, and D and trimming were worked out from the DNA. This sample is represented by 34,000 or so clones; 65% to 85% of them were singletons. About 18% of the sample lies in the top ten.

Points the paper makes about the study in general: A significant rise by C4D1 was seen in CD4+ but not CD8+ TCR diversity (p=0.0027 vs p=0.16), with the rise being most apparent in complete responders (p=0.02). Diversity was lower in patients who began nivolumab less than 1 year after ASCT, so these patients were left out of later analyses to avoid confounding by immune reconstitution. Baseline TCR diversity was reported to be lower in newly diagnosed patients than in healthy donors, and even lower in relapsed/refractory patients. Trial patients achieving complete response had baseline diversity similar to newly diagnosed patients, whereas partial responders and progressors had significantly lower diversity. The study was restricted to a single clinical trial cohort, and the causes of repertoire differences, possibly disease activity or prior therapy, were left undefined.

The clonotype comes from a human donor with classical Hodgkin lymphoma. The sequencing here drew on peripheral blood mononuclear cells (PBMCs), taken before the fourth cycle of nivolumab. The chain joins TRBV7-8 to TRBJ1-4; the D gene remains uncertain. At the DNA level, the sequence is TGTGCCAGCAGCTTAGCTCGGGCCGCAACTAATGAAAAACTGTTTTTT. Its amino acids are CASSLARAATNEKLFF.